The 11 T cell receptor beta chains reported below all come from one sample, sequenced in a study of cytomegalovirus exposure and HLA in healthy donors. The PCR was carried out with 60 Vbeta primers and 13 Jbeta primers. Libraries were prepared by immunoSEQ multiplex PCR; TCRdb keeps only in-frame clonotypes and omits some of them. The sample records over 100,000 clones, just under 70% being singletons. Sample: PBMCs. Receptors were obtained from a woman between 70 and 85 years old in good health and CMV-seropositive.

This chain connects TRBV5-1 to TRBJ1-6, with 10 bases that match TRBD1. V trimming: 0 bases; J trimming: 7 bases; junction bases outside the gene matches: 10. Germline values: CDR1 SGHRS, CDR2 YFSETQ. This CDR3 has 18 amino acids. CDR3: CASSLAIPGQGMNSPLHF. The CDR3 coding sequence is TGCGCCAGCAGCTTGGCCATCCCGGGACAGGGGATGAATTCACCCCTCCACTTT. The full variable domain, with the rest looked up from reference TRBV5-1 and TRBJ1-6, is KAGVTQTPRYLIKTRGQQVTLSCSPISGHRSVSWYQQTPGQGLQFLFEYFSETQRNKGNFPGRFSGRQFSNSRSEMNVSTLELGDSALYLCASSLAIPGQGMNSPLHFGNGTRLTVT.

This clone was detected only a few times. The rearrangement uses TRBV2 and TRBJ2-3; the match to TRBD2 covers 10 bases. CDR3 length: 13 amino acids. Germline V lookup: CDR1 SNHLY, CDR2 FYNNEI. With V trimmed by 7 bases and J by 8 bases, 6 bases remained unmatched. CDR3 loop: CASTTSGASTQYF. DNA for the CDR3: TGTGCCAGCACTACTAGCGGGGCAAGTACGCAGTATTTT.

The gene calls are TRBV5-4 and TRBJ2-2, with TRBD2 identical over 7 bases. With V trimmed by 2 bases and J by 4 bases, 5 bases remained unmatched. The CDR3 length is 15 residues. From germline, CDR1 is SGHNT and CDR2 YYREEE (reference sequence). CDR3 nucleotide sequence: TGTGCCAGCAGCTTAGGCCTAGCGGCCACCGGGGAGCTGTTTTTT. Translating gives CASSLGLAATGELFF. Complete variable domain (other parts from reference TRBV5-4 and TRBJ2-2): ETGVTQSPTHLIKTRGQQVTLRCSSQSGHNTVSWYQQALGQGPQFIFQYYREEENGRGNFPPRFSGLQFPNYSSELNVNALELDDSALYLCASSLGLAATGELFFGEGSRLTVL.

V and J are TRBV6-5 and TRBJ1-1; 7 bases fit TRBD1. This CDR3 contains 14 residues. Germline-derived CDR1 and CDR2 are MNHEY and SVGAGI. Trimming took 2 bases from V and 1 from J; bases not matched to a gene: 1. The CDR3 here is CASSYQGGNTEAFF. As DNA, the CDR3 is TGTGCCAGCAGTTACCAGGGGGGGAACACTGAAGCTTTCTTT.

The chain carries TRBV2 and TRBJ2-3; 8 nucleotides align to TRBD2. Germline V gene sequence: CDR1 SNHLY, CDR2 FYNNEI. Unmatched junction bases numbered 7, after V lost 6 bases and J lost 2 bases. This CDR3 contains 15 residues. The CDR3: CASSLSGGNTDTQYF. The DNA for the CDR3 is TGTGCCAGCAGCTTAAGCGGGGGTAACACAGATACGCAGTATTTT.

Comments on this clone: Other DNA sequences in this specimen translate into the identical CDR3. This rearrangement joins TRBV18 to TRBJ2-1; 8 bases match TRBD2. Germline V lookup: CDR1 KGHSH, CDR2 LQKENI. Trimming took 3 bases from V and 4 from J; bases not matched to a gene: 5. The length of the CDR3 is 15 residues. The CDR3: CASSPLAGDYNEQFF. In DNA, the CDR3 is TGTGCCAGCTCACCGCTAGCGGGCGATTACAATGAGCAGTTCTTC.

This chain joins TRBV11-2 and TRBJ1-4; the match to TRBD1 covers 11 bases. Germline V gene lookup returns CDR1 SGHAT and CDR2 FQNNGV. With V trimmed by 1 base and J by 6 bases, 1 base remained unmatched. The CDR3 runs to 15 residues. The CDR3 is CASSLGTGGYEKLFF. CDR3 in DNA: TGTGCCAGCAGCTTAGGGACAGGGGGCTATGAAAAACTGTTTTTT.

In its sample, this clone was seen a few times. The chain has TRBV4-3 and TRBJ1-5; D is undetermined. Germline loops: CDR1 LGHNA, CDR2 YSLEER. The V gene lost 0 bases and the J gene lost 7 bases, with 7 bases spanning the gap. The CDR3 extends over 13 amino acids. The DNA of the CDR3 is TGCGCCAGCAGCCAAGAAGTCGGGCAGCCCCAGCATTTT. This encodes CASSQEVGQPQHF.

V and J are TRBV6-1 and TRBJ1-1; D might be TRBD1 (5 bases). The CDR3 loop spans 14 amino acids. The germline V gene encodes CDR1 MNHNS and CDR2 SASEGT. Trimming removed 2 bases at V and 6 bases at J, with 13 bases between. The CDR3 region is CASSEPGPAPEAFF. CDR3 nucleotides: TGTGCCAGCAGTGAACCAGGGCCCGCCCCTGAAGCTTTCTTT.

About this clone: This may stem from a read error, because a much larger clone lies one nucleotide away. The chain has TRBV27 and TRBJ2-3; maybe TRBD2 (5 bases). The germline CDR1 and CDR2 sequences are MNHEY and SMNVEV (reference sequence). Trimming cost V 2 bases and J 0 bases, with 6 bases left between them. This CDR3 has 14 amino acids. Written as DNA, the CDR3 is TGTGCCAGCAGTTTAACGGGGAGCACAGATACGCAGTATTTT. This gives the protein CASSLTGSTDTQYF.

The J gene is TRBJ2-7, the V gene TRBV10-3; the D gene is possibly TRBD2 (6 bases). V lost 8 bases and J lost 0, with 8 bases in between. The CDR3 contains 12 residues. Germline V lookup: CDR1 ENHRY, CDR2 SYGVKD. The CDR3 DNA sequence: TGTGCCATCGGAGGGAACTCCTACGAGCAGTACTTC. It encodes CAIGGNSYEQYF.